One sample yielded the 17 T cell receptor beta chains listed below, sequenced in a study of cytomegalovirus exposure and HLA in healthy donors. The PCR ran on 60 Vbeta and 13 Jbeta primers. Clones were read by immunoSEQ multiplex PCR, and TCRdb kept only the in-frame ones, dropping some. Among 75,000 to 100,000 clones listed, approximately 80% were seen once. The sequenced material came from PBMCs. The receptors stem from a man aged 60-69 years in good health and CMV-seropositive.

The CDR3 coding sequence is TGTGCCACCAGCAGAGCAGAACCAGACACAGATACGCAGTATTTT. Amino acids: CATSRAEPDTDTQYF. The rearrangement links TRBV15 to TRBJ2-3; no clear D. V dropped 1 base and J dropped 2 bases, with 10 bases sitting between them. CDR1 and CDR2 (germline): LNHNV, YYDKDF (reference sequence). CDR3 length: 15 residues.

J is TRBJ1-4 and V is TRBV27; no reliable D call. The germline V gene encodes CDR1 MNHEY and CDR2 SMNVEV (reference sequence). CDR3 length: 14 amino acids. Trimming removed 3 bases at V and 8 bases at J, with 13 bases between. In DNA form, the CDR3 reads TGTGCCAGCAGTTTTTTATCCGGCGGGGAAAAACTGTTTTTT. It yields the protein CASSFLSGGEKLFF.

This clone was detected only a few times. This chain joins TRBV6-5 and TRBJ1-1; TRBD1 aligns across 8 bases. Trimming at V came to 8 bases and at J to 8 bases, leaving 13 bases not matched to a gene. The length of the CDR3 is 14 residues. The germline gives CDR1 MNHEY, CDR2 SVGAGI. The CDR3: CASQPHRQGKEAFF. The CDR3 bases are TGTGCCAGCCAGCCTCATAGACAGGGGAAGGAAGCTTTCTTT.

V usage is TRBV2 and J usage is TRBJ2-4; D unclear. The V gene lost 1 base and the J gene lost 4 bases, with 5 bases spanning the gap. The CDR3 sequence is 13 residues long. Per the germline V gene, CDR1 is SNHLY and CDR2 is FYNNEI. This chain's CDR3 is CASSEDMKNIQYF. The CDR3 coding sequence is TGTGCCAGCAGTGAAGACATGAAAAACATTCAGTACTTC.

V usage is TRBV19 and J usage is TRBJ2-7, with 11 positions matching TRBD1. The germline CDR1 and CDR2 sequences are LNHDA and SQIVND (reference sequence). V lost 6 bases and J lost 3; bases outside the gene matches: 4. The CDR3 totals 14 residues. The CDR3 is CASRLGQGDYEQYF. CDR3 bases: TGTGCCAGTAGACTGGGACAGGGGGACTACGAGCAGTACTTC.

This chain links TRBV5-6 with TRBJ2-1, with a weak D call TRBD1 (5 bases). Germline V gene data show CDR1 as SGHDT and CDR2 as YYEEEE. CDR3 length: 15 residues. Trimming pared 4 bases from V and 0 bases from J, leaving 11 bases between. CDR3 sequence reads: CASSADTSSYNEQFF. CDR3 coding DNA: TGTGCCAGCAGCGCGGACACGAGCTCCTACAATGAGCAGTTCTTC.

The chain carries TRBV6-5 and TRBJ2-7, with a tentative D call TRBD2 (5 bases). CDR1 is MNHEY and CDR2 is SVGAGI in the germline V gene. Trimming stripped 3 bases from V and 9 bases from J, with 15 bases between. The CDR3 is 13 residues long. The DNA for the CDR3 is TGTGCCAGCAGTTATCAAACTAGAAGCGGGCAGTACTTC. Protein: CASSYQTRSGQYF.

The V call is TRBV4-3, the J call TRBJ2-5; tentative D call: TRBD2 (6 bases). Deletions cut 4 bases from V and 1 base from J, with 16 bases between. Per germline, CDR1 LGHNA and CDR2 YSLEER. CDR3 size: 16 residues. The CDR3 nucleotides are TGCGCCAGCAGCCCGACGATAGCGGCGTTCCAAGAGACCCAGTACTTC. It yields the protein CASSPTIAAFQETQYF.

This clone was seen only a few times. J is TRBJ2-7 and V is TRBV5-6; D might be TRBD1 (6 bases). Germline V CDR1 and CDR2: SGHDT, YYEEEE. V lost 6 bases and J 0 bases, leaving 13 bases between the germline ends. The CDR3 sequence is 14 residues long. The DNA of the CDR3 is TGTGCCAGCAAACTGGACAGCACCTCCTACGAGCAGTACTTC. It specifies CASKLDSTSYEQYF.

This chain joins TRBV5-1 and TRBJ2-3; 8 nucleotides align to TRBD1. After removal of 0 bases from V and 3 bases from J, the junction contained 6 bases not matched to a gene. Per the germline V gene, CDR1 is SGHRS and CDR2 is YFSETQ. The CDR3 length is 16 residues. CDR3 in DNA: TGCGCCAGCAGCTTGGGGACAGGGTTGGTTACAGATACGCAGTATTTT. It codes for CASSLGTGLVTDTQYF.

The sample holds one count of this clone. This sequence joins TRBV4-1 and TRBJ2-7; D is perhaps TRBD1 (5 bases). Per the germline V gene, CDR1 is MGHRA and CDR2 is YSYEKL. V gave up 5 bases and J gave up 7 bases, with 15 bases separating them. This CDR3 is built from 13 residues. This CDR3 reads CASSTRVGWEQYF. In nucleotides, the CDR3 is TGCGCCAGCAGCACCAGGGTGGGGTGGGAGCAGTACTTC.

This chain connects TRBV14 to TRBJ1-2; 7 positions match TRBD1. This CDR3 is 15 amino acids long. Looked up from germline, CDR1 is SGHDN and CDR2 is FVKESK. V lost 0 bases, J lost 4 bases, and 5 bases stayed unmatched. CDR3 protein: CASSQERTGPYGYTF. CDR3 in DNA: TGTGCCAGCAGCCAAGAGAGGACAGGACCCTATGGCTACACCTTC.

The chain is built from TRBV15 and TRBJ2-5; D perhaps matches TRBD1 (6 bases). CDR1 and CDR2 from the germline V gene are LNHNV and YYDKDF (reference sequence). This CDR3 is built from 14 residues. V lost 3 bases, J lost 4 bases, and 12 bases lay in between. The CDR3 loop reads CATSRGTGIETQYF. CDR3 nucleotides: TGTGCCACCAGCAGGGGCACAGGGATAGAGACCCAGTACTTC.

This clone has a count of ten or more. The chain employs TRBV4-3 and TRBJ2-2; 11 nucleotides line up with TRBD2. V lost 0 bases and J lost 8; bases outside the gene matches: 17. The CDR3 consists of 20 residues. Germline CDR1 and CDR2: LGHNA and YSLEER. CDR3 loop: CASSQDYLAGGPRGAGELFF. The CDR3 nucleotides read TGCGCCAGCAGCCAAGATTATCTAGCGGGGGGTCCTCGTGGAGCGGGGGAGCTGTTTTTT.

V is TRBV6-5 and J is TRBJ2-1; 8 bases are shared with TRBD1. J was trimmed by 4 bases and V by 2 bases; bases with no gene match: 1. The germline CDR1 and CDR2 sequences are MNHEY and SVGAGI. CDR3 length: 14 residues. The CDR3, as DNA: TGTGCCAGCAGTTACGGGACAGGATACAATGAGCAGTTCTTC. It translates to CASSYGTGYNEQFF.

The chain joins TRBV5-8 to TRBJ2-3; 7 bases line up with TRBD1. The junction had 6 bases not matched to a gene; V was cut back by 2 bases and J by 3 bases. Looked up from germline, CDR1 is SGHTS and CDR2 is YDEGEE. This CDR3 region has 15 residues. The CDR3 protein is CASSFEGAPTDTQYF. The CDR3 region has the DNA TGTGCCAGCAGCTTCGAGGGGGCGCCGACAGATACGCAGTATTTT.

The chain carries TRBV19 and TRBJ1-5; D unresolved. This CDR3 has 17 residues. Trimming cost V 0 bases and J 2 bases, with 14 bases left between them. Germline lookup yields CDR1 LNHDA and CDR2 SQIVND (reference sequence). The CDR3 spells CASSIDGTGRGNQPQHF. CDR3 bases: TGTGCCAGTAGTATAGATGGTACGGGGAGGGGCAATCAGCCCCAGCATTTT.